The 5 T cell receptor beta chains below were found in one sample sequenced in a study of blood T cell repertoires in COVID-19. Repertoires were generated with immunoSEQ multiplex PCR, while TCRdb's copy carries only in-frame clones and drops some. The sample has fewer than 250,000 clones; roughly 84% are singletons. The specimen was PBMCs or T cells enriched from blood (not recorded which). These receptors originate from a woman aged 40 to 50 who had recovered from COVID-19.

The chain combines TRBV10-1 with TRBJ2-1; possible D gene TRBD2, 5 bases. Germline-derived CDR1 and CDR2 are WNHNN and SYGVQD (reference sequence). The CDR3 contains 13 residues. Trimming took 5 bases from V and 7 from J, leaving 12 bases between them. The CDR3 bases are TGCGCCAGCAGTCAGGACTTGGGAAATGAGCAGTTCTTC. This encodes CASSQDLGNEQFF.

This chain connects TRBV6-5 to TRBJ2-1, with 7 nucleotides matching TRBD2. V lost 2 bases to trimming and J lost 10 bases; unmatched junction nucleotides: 5. The CDR3 consists of 13 residues. Germline assignment: CDR1 MNHEY and CDR2 SVGAGI. The CDR3 DNA follows: TGTGCCAGCAGTTACCTGGGGGGGGACGAGCAGTTCTTC. It encodes CASSYLGGDEQFF.

The CDR3 DNA reads as TGTGCCAGTAGCCGGACTAGCGGGAGCGACGAGCAGTACTTC. It codes for CASSRTSGSDEQYF. The V gene is TRBV19, the J gene TRBJ2-7; 13 nucleotides match TRBD2. The CDR3 consists of 14 residues. Germline V gene data show CDR1 as LNHDA and CDR2 as SQIVND (reference sequence). With V trimmed by 6 bases and J by 5 bases, 4 bases remained unmatched.

This CDR3 reads CASSSDLGGIQYF. In DNA, the CDR3 is TGTGCCAGCAGTTCGGACTTAGGTGGCATTCAGTACTTC. The chain is built from TRBV6-2 or TRBV6-3 and TRBJ2-4; tentative D call: TRBD2 (5 bases). Trimming removed 4 bases at V and 9 bases at J, with 13 bases between. The germline gives CDR1 MNHEY, CDR2 SVGEGT. CDR3 length equals 13 residues.

In its sample, this clone was seen once. This chain uses TRBV5-1 with TRBJ1-6; 10 bases line up with TRBD1. The germline V gene encodes CDR1 SGHRS and CDR2 YFSETQ. The V and J ends lost 4 bases and 9 bases, in that order; junction bases with no gene match: 4. This CDR3 is 14 amino acids long. The CDR3 spells CASSRGTGVSPLHF. The CDR3 DNA reads TGCGCCAGCAGCAGAGGGACAGGGGTTTCACCCCTCCACTTT.